A single sample is the source of the 10 T cell receptor beta chains below, sequenced in a study of T cells after yellow fever vaccination. TCRdb reprocessed the 5' RACE reads with MiXCR, giving one entry per CDR3 protein. The table includes more than 110,000 distinct CDR3 sequences, about 6.2% detected once. This specimen was CD4+ T cells sorted from PBMCs, taken 10 days after the yellow fever booster vaccination. Receptors originate from a man aged 25-45 years who received the YFV17D yellow fever vaccine.

The chain is built from TRBV20-1 and TRBJ1-2; D may be TRBD1 (5 bases). The germline V gene has CDR1 DFQATT and CDR2 SNEGSKA (reference sequence). V was cut by 5 bases and J by 7 bases, with 8 bases left in between. The CDR3 has 10 amino acids. The CDR3 spells CSAPGPGYTF. In DNA, the CDR3 is TGCAGTGCTCCGGGACCTGGCTACACCTTC.

The J gene is TRBJ1-2, the V gene TRBV20-1, with a tentative D call TRBD1 (5 bases). Trimming took off 3 bases at V and 4 bases at J, with 9 bases between the two ends. Germline V lookup: CDR1 DFQATT, CDR2 SNEGSKA (reference sequence). This CDR3 has 12 amino acids. The CDR3 sequence: CSASSGTYGYTF. CDR3 coding DNA: TGCAGTGCTAGTTCGGGGACCTATGGCTACACCTTC.

In this sample, this clonotype turned up many times. The chain has TRBV4-3 and TRBJ2-2; D remains unclear. CDR3 length: 17 amino acids. V lost 1 base to trimming and J lost 3 bases, with 15 bases between them. Germline CDR1 LGHNA, CDR2 YSLEER. The CDR3 is CASSQAPTGTYTGELFF. CDR3 DNA sequence: TGCGCCAGCAGCCAAGCCCCGACGGGCACGTACACCGGGGAGCTGTTTTTT.

This clonotype was seen a handful of times. The chain uses TRBV30 and TRBJ2-2; D tentatively fits TRBD1 or TRBD2 (5 bases each). Germline V gives CDR1 GTSNPN, CDR2 SVGIG (reference sequence). Trimming took 4 bases from V and 1 from J, leaving 13 bases between them. The CDR3 loop spans 15 amino acids. The CDR3 coding sequence is TGTGCCTGGATCCAAAGGGGACGGAACACCGGGGAGCTGTTTTTT. Residues: CAWIQRGRNTGELFF.

There are many counts of this clonotype. The chain uses TRBV29-1 and TRBJ2-3; 13 bases align to TRBD2. This CDR3 comprises 17 residues. Looked up from germline, CDR1 is SQVTM and CDR2 is ANQGSEA. J lost 0 bases, V lost 6 bases, and 9 bases had no gene match. The CDR3 region has the DNA TGCAGCGTCTTAAAGGGGACTAGCGGGATGAGCACAGATACGCAGTATTTT. It specifies CSVLKGTSGMSTDTQYF.

This clonotype was found many times. The rearrangement joins TRBV27 to TRBJ1-1; TRBD1 matches at 8 bases. Losses at the gene ends were 3 bases for V and 4 bases for J; bases not matched to a gene: 10. The germline V gene encodes CDR1 MNHEY and CDR2 SMNVEV (reference sequence). The CDR3 spans 16 residues. CDR3 protein: CASSFHQAGGPTEAFF. The DNA for the CDR3 is TGTGCCAGCAGTTTCCACCAAGCAGGGGGCCCCACTGAAGCTTTCTTT.

This clonotype was detected ten times or more. This rearrangement joins TRBV12-3 or TRBV12-4 to TRBJ2-5; 9 bases are a match to TRBD1. Trimming took 6 bases from V and 9 from J; bases not matched to a gene: 5. The CDR3 is 12 residues long. CDR3 DNA: TGTGCCAGCAGACGGGACAGGGCGGCCCAGTACTTC. Translation: CASRRDRAAQYF.

This clonotype appeared many times. The chain is built from TRBV19 and TRBJ2-7; D possibly matches TRBD1 or TRBD2 (5 bases each). V lost 0 bases, J lost 5 bases, and 8 bases lay in between. The germline CDR1 and CDR2 sequences are LNHDA and SQIVND (reference sequence). The CDR3 runs 13 residues. The chain's CDR3 is CASSIERGNEQYF. The CDR3 DNA reads as TGTGCCAGTAGTATAGAGAGGGGCAACGAGCAGTACTTC.

The chain combines TRBV3-1 with TRBJ2-7; D unclear. This CDR3 comprises 13 residues. The germline gives CDR1 LGHDT, CDR2 YNNKEL (reference sequence). Trimming took off 10 bases at V and 0 bases at J, with 13 bases between the two ends. CDR3 amino acids: CATAMSTSYEQYF. For the CDR3, the DNA is TGTGCCACCGCGATGTCGACCTCCTACGAGCAGTACTTC.

In this sample, this clonotype turned up many times. The V call is TRBV19, the J call TRBJ2-3; D may be TRBD1 (6 bases). CDR1 is LNHDA, CDR2 SQIVND, per germline (reference sequence). CDR3 size: 15 residues. The V end was cut by 6 bases, the J end by 3 bases, with 16 bases between. The CDR3 sequence: CASSPTGQGTDTQYF. CDR3 nucleotides: TGTGCCAGTAGCCCCACCGGGCAGGGGACAGATACGCAGTATTTT.